The sequence of this TCR beta chain was determined in a study of molecular identifiers for immune sequencing clone quantification. For the study at large: Four of five splits of RNA from about 20,000 or 100,000 naive CD8 cells were sequenced in replicates.

MiXCR, applied by TCRdb to the PCR reads, yields one record per CDR3 protein. The repertoire includes over 600,000 distinct CDR3 sequences, 20% of them detected once, and approximately 0.9% sits in the top ten. This clonotype came up many times. The sequenced material came from naive CD8+ T cells from blood, with Jurkat cell RNA spiked in. Subset in this sample: FACS-sorted CD8+CD4-CCR7+CD45RA+ naive T cells. This sequence was found in a human donor in good health. Some libraries in this study had Jurkat cell RNA spiked in.

This CDR3 is CASSGPDRTYGYTF. CDR3 bases: TGTGCCAGCAGTGGTCCAGACAGGACCTATGGCTACACCTTC. The chain employs TRBV2 and TRBJ1-2, with D possibly matching TRBD1 (6 bases). V lost 4 bases and J 4 bases, leaving 13 bases between the germline ends. Germline values: CDR1 SNHLY, CDR2 FYNNEI. The CDR3 spans 14 residues.